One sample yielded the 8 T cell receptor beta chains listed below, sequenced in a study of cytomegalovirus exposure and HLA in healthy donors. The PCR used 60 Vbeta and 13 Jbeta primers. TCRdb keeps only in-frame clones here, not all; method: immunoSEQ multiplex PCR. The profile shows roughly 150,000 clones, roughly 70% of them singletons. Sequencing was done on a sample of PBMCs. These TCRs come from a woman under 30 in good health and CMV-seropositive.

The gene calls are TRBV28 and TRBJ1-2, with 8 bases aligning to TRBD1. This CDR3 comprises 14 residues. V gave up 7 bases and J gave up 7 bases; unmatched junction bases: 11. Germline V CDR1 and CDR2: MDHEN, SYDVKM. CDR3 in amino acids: CASIRTGLESGYTF. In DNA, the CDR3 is TGTGCCAGCATAAGGACAGGGCTTGAGAGTGGCTACACCTTC.

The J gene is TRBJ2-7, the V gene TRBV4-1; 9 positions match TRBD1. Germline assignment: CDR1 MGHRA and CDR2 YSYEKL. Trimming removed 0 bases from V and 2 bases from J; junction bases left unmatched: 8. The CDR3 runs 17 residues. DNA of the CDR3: TGCGCCAGCAGCCAAGATTCTGGACAGGGGACGACCTACGAGCAGTACTTC. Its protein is CASSQDSGQGTTYEQYF.

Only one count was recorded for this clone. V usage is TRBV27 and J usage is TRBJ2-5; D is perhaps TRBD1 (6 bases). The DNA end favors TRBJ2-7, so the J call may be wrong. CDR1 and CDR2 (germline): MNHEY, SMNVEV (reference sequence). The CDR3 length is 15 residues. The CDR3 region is CASSAQWPTGNEQYF. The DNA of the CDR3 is TGTGCCAGCAGTGCCCAATGGCCCACAGGGAACGAGCAGTACTTC.

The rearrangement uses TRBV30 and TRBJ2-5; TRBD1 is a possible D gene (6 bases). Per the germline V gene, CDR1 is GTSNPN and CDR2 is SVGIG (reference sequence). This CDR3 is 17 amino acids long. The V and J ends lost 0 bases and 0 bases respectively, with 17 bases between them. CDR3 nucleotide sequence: TGTGCCTGGAGTGTACCTATCGTGGGGGCGTACCAAGAGACCCAGTACTTC. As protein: CAWSVPIVGAYQETQYF. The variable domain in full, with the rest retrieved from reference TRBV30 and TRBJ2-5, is SQTIHQWPATLVQPVGSPLSLECTVEGTSNPNLYWYRQAAGRGLQLLFYSVGIGQISSEVPQNLSASRPQDRQFILSSKKLLLSDSGFYLCAWSVPIVGAYQETQYFGPGTRLLVL.

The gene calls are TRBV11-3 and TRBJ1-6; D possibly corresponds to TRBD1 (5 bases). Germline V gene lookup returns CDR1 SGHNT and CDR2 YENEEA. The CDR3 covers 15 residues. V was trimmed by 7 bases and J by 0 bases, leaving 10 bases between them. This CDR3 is CASTGQSSYNSPLHF. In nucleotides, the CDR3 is TGTGCCAGCACCGGACAAAGCTCCTATAATTCACCCCTCCACTTT.

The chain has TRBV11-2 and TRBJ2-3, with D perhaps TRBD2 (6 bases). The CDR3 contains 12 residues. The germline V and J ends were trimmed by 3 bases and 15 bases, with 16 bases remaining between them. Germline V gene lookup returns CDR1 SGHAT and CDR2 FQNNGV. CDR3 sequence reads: CASSLGGAGCYF. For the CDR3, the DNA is TGTGCCAGCAGCTTGGGCGGGGCGGGTTGTTATTTT.

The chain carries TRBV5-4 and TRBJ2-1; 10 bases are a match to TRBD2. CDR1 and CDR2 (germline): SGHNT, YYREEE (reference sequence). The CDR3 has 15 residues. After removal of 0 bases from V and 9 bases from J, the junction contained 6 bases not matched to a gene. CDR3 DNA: TGTGCCAGCAGCTTGGAGACTAGCGGGTGGGGTGAGCAGTTCTTC. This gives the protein CASSLETSGWGEQFF.

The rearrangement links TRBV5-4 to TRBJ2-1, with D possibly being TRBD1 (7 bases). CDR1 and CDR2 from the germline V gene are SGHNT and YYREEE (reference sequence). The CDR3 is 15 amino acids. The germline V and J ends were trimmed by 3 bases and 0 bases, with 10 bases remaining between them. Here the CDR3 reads CASSYQGGSYNEQFF. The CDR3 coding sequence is TGTGCCAGCAGCTATCAGGGGGGCTCCTACAATGAGCAGTTCTTC.